These 18 T cell receptor beta chains were all obtained from the same sample, sequenced in a study of OX40 agonist ivuxolimab in advanced cancers. Assay used: immunoSEQ multiplex PCR; TCRdb lists only in-frame clones, some missing. Of tens of thousands of clones listed, about four fifths are singletons. The material was CD4+ or CD8+ T cells sorted from blood, obtained in a trial of the OX40 agonist ivuxolimab. Source of these receptors: an adult with an advanced solid tumor such as melanoma, head and neck, liver or kidney cancer.

This clone was picked up one time. The chain employs TRBV19 and TRBJ1-1; 10 bases fit TRBD1. The CDR3 length is 14 residues. Unmatched junction bases numbered 9, after V lost 3 bases and J lost 11 bases. CDR1 and CDR2 (germline): LNHDA, SQIVND (reference sequence). The CDR3 nucleotides read TGTGCCAGTAGTATTTTTTCGGGACAGGGGTCGGCTTTCTTT. Its protein product is CASSIFSGQGSAFF.

The rearrangement uses TRBV28 and TRBJ1-6; 8 nucleotides line up with TRBD1. The CDR3 totals 15 residues. CDR1 and CDR2 (germline): MDHEN, SYDVKM. Trimming removed 3 bases from V and 2 bases from J; junction bases left unmatched: 0. The CDR3 DNA sequence: TGTGCCAGCAGTTTGGGACAGGCCTATAATTCACCCCTCCACTTT. Amino acid sequence: CASSLGQAYNSPLHF.

This clone was observed once. The chain couples TRBV7-9 to TRBJ1-1, with D perhaps matching TRBD1 (5 bases). Between the trimmed V and J ends, which lost 5 bases and 4 bases, there was a span of 11 bases. The CDR3 has 13 residues. Germline assignment: CDR1 SEHNR and CDR2 FQNEAQ (reference sequence). The CDR3 bases are TGTGCCAGCAGCCCGGGGGGGGGCACTGAAGCTTTCTTT. Translating it yields CASSPGGGTEAFF.

This chain uses TRBV6-5 with TRBJ1-2; D is possibly TRBD1 (6 bases). The CDR3 has 15 amino acids. Trimming cost V 4 bases and J 4 bases, with 16 bases left between them. From germline, CDR1 is MNHEY and CDR2 SVGAGI. Here the CDR3 DNA reads TGTGCCAGCAGTTTGGGCCTAGGACAGTTCTATGGCTACACCTTC. Protein sequence: CASSLGLGQFYGYTF.

The V call is TRBV7-9, the J call TRBJ2-6; D is uncertain. The CDR3 length is 15 residues. Between the trimmed V and J ends, which lost 3 bases and 4 bases, there was a span of 10 bases. Looked up from germline, CDR1 is SEHNR and CDR2 is FQNEAQ (reference sequence). The CDR3 loop reads CASSFGQSGANVLTF. The CDR3 DNA sequence: TGTGCCAGCAGCTTTGGTCAGTCAGGGGCCAACGTCCTGACTTTC.

The CDR3 here is CASSSSGDRRELFF. The CDR3 coding sequence is TGTGCCAGCAGTTCGTCGGGGGACCGCCGGGAGCTGTTTTTT. The V gene is TRBV27, the J gene TRBJ2-2, with a tentative D call TRBD2 (6 bases). Trimming shortened V by 4 bases and J by 9 bases, and 15 bases separated the two germline ends. The CDR3 sequence is 14 residues long. Germline V gene lookup returns CDR1 MNHEY and CDR2 SMNVEV (reference sequence).

This rearrangement joins TRBV6-5 to TRBJ2-1, with D possibly TRBD1 on 5 matching bases. Trimming stripped 5 bases from V and 6 bases from J, with 17 bases between. The V gene's germline CDR1 is MNHEY and CDR2 SVGAGI. The CDR3 is 15 residues long. The CDR3 reads CASSRSKGHFNEQFF. The CDR3 DNA is TGTGCCAGCAGTCGATCGAAAGGACATTTCAATGAGCAGTTCTTC.

This clone appeared a single time. This chain links TRBV27 with TRBJ2-3; 9 bases match TRBD2. The ends lost 10 bases at V and 4 bases at J; junction bases unmatched: 6. Germline V gene sequence: CDR1 MNHEY, CDR2 SMNVEV (reference sequence). The CDR3 has 13 amino acids. This CDR3 reads CATSRGGPDTQYF. CDR3 sequence (DNA): TGTGCCACCTCGCGGGGGGGGCCAGATACGCAGTATTTT.

In its sample, this clone was seen once. This chain joins TRBV9 and TRBJ1-2; 8 bases are a match to TRBD1. V shed 3 bases, J shed 2 bases, and the junction held 12 bases outside the gene matches. The CDR3 runs 17 residues. Per germline, CDR1 SGDLS and CDR2 YYNGEE. The CDR3: CASSGDNIRDRNYGYTF. CDR3 DNA: TGTGCCAGCAGCGGAGACAACATTCGGGACAGGAACTATGGCTACACCTTC.

The chain carries TRBV6-5 and TRBJ1-1; possibly TRBD1 for D (5 bases). Germline loops: CDR1 MNHEY, CDR2 SVGAGI. This CDR3 comprises 16 residues. With 0 bases removed from V and 6 bases from J, the gap between germline ends came to 17 bases. As DNA, the CDR3 is TGTGCCAGCAGTTACTCAGACAGACCAGTGGTCGCTGAAGCTTTCTTT. It codes for CASSYSDRPVVAEAFF.

This chain links TRBV4-2 with TRBJ2-5; no reliable D call. Germline CDR1 and CDR2: LGHNA and YNFKEQ. V was pared by 0 bases and J by 7 bases, with 12 bases between. The CDR3 consists of 14 residues. Written as DNA, the CDR3 is TGTGCCAGCAGCCAAGATTCCGGAGTCCGGACCCAGTACTTC. Translated: CASSQDSGVRTQYF.

This chain links TRBV5-6 with TRBJ2-3, with D perhaps TRBD2 (6 bases). Deletions cut 5 bases from V and 1 base from J, with 11 bases between. The CDR3 extends over 14 amino acids. From germline, CDR1 is SGHDT and CDR2 YYEEEE. In nucleotides, the CDR3 is TGTGCCAGCAGTCCGGACTATCGCACAGATACGCAGTATTTT. It translates to CASSPDYRTDTQYF.

This chain joins TRBV27 and TRBJ2-1; possibly TRBD1 or TRBD2 for D (6 bases each). Germline values: CDR1 MNHEY, CDR2 SMNVEV (reference sequence). This CDR3 contains 14 residues. The V gene lost 3 bases and the J gene lost 8 bases, with 14 bases spanning the gap. The CDR3 coding sequence is TGTGCCAGCAGTTTGGCAGGGGAGGACGATGAGCAGTTCTTC. The encoded protein is CASSLAGEDDEQFF.

The V gene is TRBV7-8, the J gene TRBJ1-5; D ambiguous. Deletions cut 7 bases from V and 9 bases from J, with 16 bases between. Germline loops: CDR1 SGHVS, CDR2 FQNEAQ. This CDR3 has 13 amino acids. DNA of the CDR3: TGTGCCAGCACCATCCAGGCCCACGGGCCCCAGCATTTT. Amino acid sequence: CASTIQAHGPQHF. Full variable domain (missing parts from reference TRBV7-8 and TRBJ1-5): GAGVSQSPRYKVAKRGQDVALRCDPISGHVSLFWYQQALGQGPEFLTYFQNEAQLDKSGLPSDRFFAERPEGSVSTLKIQRTQQEDSAVYLCASTIQAHGPQHFGDGTRLSIL.

The chain combines TRBV29-1 with TRBJ1-1; D is perhaps TRBD1 (6 bases). The V end was cut by 6 bases, the J end by 1 base, with 12 bases between. Germline values: CDR1 SQVTM, CDR2 ANQGSEA. This CDR3 has 13 residues. The CDR3 here is CSVGGGGNTEAFF. The CDR3 DNA reads TGCAGCGTGGGGGGGGGCGGGAACACTGAAGCTTTCTTT. The whole variable domain, remainder taken from reference TRBV29-1 and TRBJ1-1, is SAVISQKPSRDICQRGTSLTIQCQVDSQVTMMFWYRQQPGQSLTLIATANQGSEATYESGFVIDKFPISRPNLTFSTLTVSNMSPEDSSIYLCSVGGGGNTEAFFGQGTRLTVV.

Note on this clone: Its ends do not fully match the called genes, so a read error is possible. This specimen includes other DNA sequences encoding the same CDR3. CDR3 DNA sequence: TGTGCTAGCTCACTCGTCCAGGATCCCTCATTAGGTCGGGAGACCCAGTACTTC. Its translation: CASSLVQDPSLGRETQYF. The chain links TRBV18 to TRBJ2-5; the D is unclear. CDR3 length: 18 residues. Germline-derived CDR1 and CDR2 are KGHSH and LQKENI.

Note on this clone: Distinct nucleotide sequences in the sample also encode this CDR3. The chain is built from TRBV28 and TRBJ1-1; D not resolved. This CDR3 contains 12 residues. Trimming took off 5 bases at V and 0 bases at J, with 4 bases between the two ends. Germline values: CDR1 MDHEN, CDR2 SYDVKM. Here the CDR3 DNA reads TGTGCCAGCAGTCCTGTGAACACTGAAGCTTTCTTT. It codes for CASSPVNTEAFF.

V and J are TRBV15 and TRBJ1-2; D call uncertain. The CDR3 spans 13 residues. V was pared by 1 base and J by 4 bases, with 7 bases between. Germline CDR1 reads LNHNV; CDR2 reads YYDKDF (reference sequence). Here the CDR3 DNA reads TGTGCCACCAGCAGAGGCGGAGCCTATGGCTACACCTTC. Translation gives CATSRGGAYGYTF.